Listed below are T cell receptor beta chains from one sample, sequenced in a study of CD8+ T cells in alopecia areata. Only in-frame clones appear in the TCRdb table, and some are missing; sequencing was by immunoSEQ multiplex PCR. The sample has 150,000 to 200,000 clones, roughly 60% seen once. This specimen was CD4+ T cells sorted from blood, taken between weeks 47 and 50, from a patient treated with tofacitinib. The origin of the receptors is a human donor with alopecia areata. The CDR3 runs from the conserved cysteine through the conserved F or W. The order of the fields is clone size, V gene, J gene, D gene, CDR3 protein, CDR3 DNA. A D gene is named only where the DNA matches it firmly. A clone size is listed for some rows: how often the clone was seen (once, few, many), or a class if it is expanded.

few	TRBV29-1	TRBJ1-4	-	CSASTGNEGEKLFF	TGCAGCGCCTCAACAGGGAACGAGGGTGAAAAACTGTTTTTT
-	TRBV4-3	TRBJ2-5	TRBD2	CASSQTGTSGQETQYF	TGCGCCAGCAGCCAAACCGGGACTAGCGGCCAAGAGACCCAGTACTTC
few	TRBV30	TRBJ2-2	-	CAWSVDGYTGELFF	TGTGCCTGGAGTGTTGACGGTTACACCGGGGAGCTGTTTTTT
-	TRBV29-1	TRBJ2-7	TRBD1	CSAIQGAPTYEQYF	TGCAGCGCAATCCAGGGGGCCCCTACCTACGAGCAGTACTTC
-	TRBV2	TRBJ2-2	-	CASMVDNTGELFF	TGTGCTTCGATGGTAGATAACACCGGGGAGCTGTTTTTT
-	TRBV13	TRBJ1-6	-	CASRDRGSPYNSPLHF	TGTGCCAGCAGAGATCGCGGTTCCCCATATAATTCACCCCTCCACTTT
-	TRBV15	TRBJ1-6	-	CATSGGGRTANSPLHF	TGTGCCACCAGCGGCGGCGGAAGGACAGCAAATTCACCCCTCCACTTT
once	TRBV11-2	TRBJ1-2	-	CASSRGQSTGYTF	TGTGCCAGCAGCCGTGGGCAGTCTACTGGCTACACCTTC
-	TRBV29-1	TRBJ2-3	-	CSVDTAVRTDTQYF	TGCAGCGTTGATACAGCGGTGCGCACAGATACGCAGTATTTT
-	TRBV5-1	TRBJ2-3	TRBD1	CASSSGDRSTDTQYF	TGCGCCAGCAGCTCGGGGGACAGGTCCACAGATACGCAGTATTTT
few	TRBV30	TRBJ1-2	TRBD1	CAWRGTGRYGYTF	TGTGCCTGGAGAGGGACAGGGAGGTATGGCTACACCTTC
-	TRBV5-6	TRBJ2-5	TRBD2	CASSTSGGTWTQYF	TGTGCCAGCTCGACTAGCGGGGGAACGTGGACCCAGTACTTC
once	TRBV4-1	TRBJ2-5	-	CASSHSPAQGETQYF	TGCGCCAGCAGCCACTCCCCCGCCCAGGGAGAGACCCAGTACTTC
-	TRBV9	TRBJ1-6	-	CASSPEVRDSPLHF	TGTGCCAGCAGCCCAGAGGTCAGGGATTCACCCCTCCACTTT
-	TRBV11-2	TRBJ2-5	-	CASSMTGRETQYF	TGTGCCAGCAGCATGACCGGCCGGGAGACCCAGTACTTC
-	TRBV14	TRBJ2-7	-	CASSQGRGWEQYF	TGTGCCAGCAGCCAAGGTCGCGGTTGGGAGCAGTACTTC
-	TRBV30	TRBJ2-5	-	CAWSVPQGLGETQYF	TGTGCCTGGAGTGTCCCTCAGGGGCTGGGAGAGACCCAGTACTTC
-	TRBV27	TRBJ1-2	-	CASSLSGIGGYTF	TGTGCCAGCAGTTTATCGGGGATTGGTGGCTACACCTTC
-	TRBV27	TRBJ1-6	-	CASSTNLISPLHF	TGTGCCAGCAGTACAAACCTTATCTCACCCCTCCACTTT
-	TRBV29-1	TRBJ1-4	-	CSVAGRYNEKLFF	TGCAGCGTGGCCGGCCGATACAATGAAAAACTGTTTTTT
-	TRBV30	TRBJ1-5	-	CAWSGGAFDQPQHF	TGTGCCTGGAGCGGTGGGGCATTTGATCAGCCCCAGCATTTT
-	TRBV4-3	TRBJ1-2	-	CASSQEPGFYGYTF	TGCGCCAGCAGCCAAGAACCAGGGTTCTATGGCTACACCTTC
-	TRBV29-1	TRBJ2-5	-	CSVGEQGGETQYF	TGCAGCGTGGGGGAACAGGGTGGAGAGACCCAGTACTTC
-	TRBV30	TRBJ1-6	-	CAWSVSSYNSPLHF	TGTGCCTGGAGTGTTTCCAGCTATAATTCACCCCTCCACTTT
-	TRBV6-1	TRBJ1-1	-	CASGETLNTEAFF	TGTGCCAGCGGGGAGACACTGAACACTGAAGCTTTCTTT
-	TRBV10-3	TRBJ1-5	-	CAISVDRSSNQPQHF	TGTGCCATCAGTGTTGACAGGAGCAGCAATCAGCCCCAGCATTTT
-	TRBV7-8	TRBJ2-3	TRBD1	CASSLGDRRYSTDTQYF	TGTGCCAGCAGCTTAGGGGACAGGAGATACAGCACAGATACGCAGTATTTT
-	TRBV9	TRBJ2-3	-	CASSVEYDTQYF	TGTGCCAGCAGCGTAGAGTACGATACGCAGTATTTT
-	TRBV19	TRBJ1-2	TRBD1	CASSQRQGANYGYTF	TGTGCCAGTAGTCAGCGACAGGGAGCTAACTATGGCTACACCTTC
-	TRBV5-1	TRBJ1-2	-	CASSYRSDGYTF	TGCGCCAGCAGCTATAGATCGGATGGCTACACCTTC
-	TRBV25-1	TRBJ1-4	-	CASSEVGRSLLFF	TGTGCCAGCAGTGAGGTCGGCAGATCCTTACTGTTTTTT
once	TRBV27	TRBJ1-2	-	CASSQGHLYGYTF	TGTGCCAGCAGTCAAGGACACCTCTATGGCTACACCTTC
-	TRBV27	TRBJ2-1	TRBD1	CASFPQGAAYNEQFF	TGTGCCAGCTTCCCCCAGGGGGCTGCTTACAATGAGCAGTTCTTC
-	TRBV10-3	TRBJ2-7	TRBD2	CAISRTSGDYEQYF	TGTGCCATCAGTAGGACTAGCGGGGACTACGAGCAGTACTTC
-	TRBV30	TRBJ1-2	TRBD1	CAWRSPGTAYGYTF	TGTGCCTGGAGGAGCCCCGGGACAGCTTATGGCTACACCTTC